Listed here are 6 T cell receptor beta chains from one sample, sequenced in a study of cytomegalovirus exposure and HLA in healthy donors. PCR amplification relied on 60 Vbeta primers (plus 13 Jbeta primers). Sequencing used immunoSEQ multiplex PCR; TCRdb keeps in-frame clones, though not all of them. Found here are 150,000 to 250,000 clones, over 75% of them singletons; the top ten hold approximately 2.2%. Specimen: PBMCs. The source of these receptors is a woman in her forties or fifties in good health and CMV-seronegative.

The chain uses TRBV7-2 and TRBJ1-2; 10 bases match TRBD1. The CDR3 contains 15 residues. Germline CDR1 SGHTA, CDR2 FQGNSA. The V and J ends lost 3 bases and 5 bases, in that order; junction bases with no gene match: 6. The CDR3 bases are TGTGCCAGCAGCTTCGGGACAGGGGCATCATATGGCTACACCTTC. It yields the protein CASSFGTGASYGYTF. Based on the CDR3 plus reference TRBV7-2 and TRBJ1-2, the full variable domain is GAGVSQSPSNKVTEKGKDVELRCDPISGHTALYWYRQSLGQGLEFLIYFQGNSAPDKSGLPSDRFSAERTGGSVSTLTIQRTQQEDSAVYLCASSFGTGASYGYTFGSGTRLTVV.

V usage is TRBV27 and J usage is TRBJ1-1, with no clear D. Germline V CDR1 and CDR2: MNHEY, SMNVEV (reference sequence). Trimming took 3 bases from V and 1 from J, leaving 12 bases between them. The CDR3 sequence is 15 residues long. CDR3 region: CASSFSRRKNTEAFF. The CDR3 coding sequence is TGTGCCAGCAGTTTTTCCCGCAGAAAGAACACTGAAGCTTTCTTT.

In this sample, this clone turned up a few times. The chain links TRBV11-2 to TRBJ1-1, with a weak D call TRBD1 (5 bases). The CDR3 is 16 residues long. V was pared by 2 bases and J by 0 bases, with 13 bases between. The germline CDR1 and CDR2 sequences are SGHAT and FQNNGV. The CDR3 bases are TGTGCCAGCAGCTTACTAAGGGGCAGTATGAACACTGAAGCTTTCTTT. It encodes CASSLLRGSMNTEAFF.

The genes are TRBV4-3 and TRBJ2-1; tentatively, D is TRBD1 (7 bases). The CDR3 is 15 residues long. Germline V gene lookup returns CDR1 LGHNA and CDR2 YSLEER. V lost 0 bases and J lost 10, with 16 bases in between. The CDR3 region has the DNA TGCGCCAGCAGCCAAGACCGCAGGGGGGTGTGGGAGCAGTTCTTC. Its protein is CASSQDRRGVWEQFF.

The chain uses TRBV15 and TRBJ2-1, with 9 positions matching TRBD2. Germline V gene data show CDR1 as LNHNV and CDR2 as YYDKDF (reference sequence). This CDR3 has 14 amino acids. V dropped 3 bases and J dropped 5; count of bases not matched to a gene: 2. CDR3 DNA sequence: TGTGCCACCAGCAGGACTAGCGGTGACAATGAGCAGTTCTTC. Protein: CATSRTSGDNEQFF.

This clone has a handful of counts. The chain joins TRBV15 to TRBJ2-1; TRBD2 agrees at 13 bases. The V gene end was trimmed by 4 bases and the J gene end by 8 bases; junction bases not matched to a gene: 8. This CDR3 is built from 16 residues. Germline V gene lookup returns CDR1 LNHNV and CDR2 YYDKDF (reference sequence). The CDR3 is CATSNPLGLAGHEQFF. CDR3 DNA: TGTGCCACCAGCAACCCCCTGGGACTAGCGGGACATGAGCAGTTCTTC.